This T cell receptor (beta chain) was observed in a study of T cell responses to AZD1222 COVID-19 vaccine. Study outcomes and limitations: Dominant CD4 TCR responses targeted spike regions 160-218 and 743-854. Females outnumbered males among donors, who were mostly white British; clonal diversity was possibly underestimated.

The repertoire was sequenced with immunoSEQ multiplex PCR; TCRdb's copy has only in-frame clones and lacks some. The table has around 140,000 clones, 90% seen once. Comment on this clone: As yet, its antigen is unknown.

This CDR3 has 15 amino acids. Looked up from germline, CDR1 is MNHEY and CDR2 is SMNVEV (reference sequence). Trimming stripped 0 bases from V and 5 bases from J, with 14 bases between. The sequences come from peripheral blood, collected on day 0 of AZD1222 vaccination. This sequence originates from an adult in good health. The chain recombines TRBV27 with TRBJ2-7; perhaps TRBD2 as D (5 bases). CDR3 residues: CASSLSIGKEHEQYF. DNA of the CDR3: TGTGCCAGCAGTTTATCGATCGGGAAGGAACACGAGCAGTACTTC.